The 23 T cell receptor beta chains reported below all come from one sample, sequenced in a study of blood T cell repertoires in COVID-19. Repertoires were generated with immunoSEQ multiplex PCR, while TCRdb's copy carries only in-frame clones and drops some. The table includes roughly 190,000 clones, 65% to 85% detected once. Sequencing used PBMCs or T cells enriched from blood (not recorded which). The receptors come from a woman in her twenties or thirties who had recovered from COVID-19.

J is TRBJ2-2 and V is TRBV7-9; the match to TRBD1 covers 10 bases. Per germline, CDR1 SEHNR and CDR2 FQNEAQ (reference sequence). Trimming cost V 4 bases and J 4 bases; bases outside gene matches: 3. CDR3 size: 15 residues. CDR3 sequence: CASSSDRGLTGELFF. The CDR3 DNA is TGTGCCAGCAGCTCCGACAGGGGGCTCACCGGGGAGCTGTTTTTT.

The rearrangement links TRBV18 to TRBJ2-7; D not resolved. CDR3 size: 12 residues. Germline V gives CDR1 KGHSH, CDR2 LQKENI. V lost 2 bases and J 6 bases, leaving 8 bases between the germline ends. CDR3 nucleotide sequence: TGTGCCAGCTCACCAATCTCAGGCGAGCAGTACTTC. Encoded protein: CASSPISGEQYF.

The chain has TRBV5-6 and TRBJ2-2; D not resolved. The CDR3 is made up of 12 amino acids. Germline loops: CDR1 SGHDT, CDR2 YYEEEE. With 3 bases removed from V and 6 bases from J, the gap between germline ends came to 6 bases. In DNA, the CDR3 is TGTGCCAGCAGCTGGCCGTCCGGGGAGCTGTTTTTT. It yields the protein CASSWPSGELFF.

A note on this clone: An end of the junction differs from the germline gene, which may be a read error. The chain links TRBV7-7 to TRBJ2-3; the match to TRBD1 covers 7 bases. The CDR3 runs 15 residues. Germline CDR1 reads SSHAT; CDR2 reads FNYEAQ (reference sequence). CDR3 amino acids: CASSLGGGPTDTQYF. CDR3 in DNA: TGTGCTAGCAGCTTAGGGGGCGGCCCCACAGATACGCAGTATTTT. The whole variable domain, remainder taken from reference TRBV7-7 and TRBJ2-3, is GAGVSQSPRYKVTKRGQDVTLRCDPISSHATLYWYQQALGQGPEFLTYFNYEAQPDKSGLPSDRFSAERPEGSISTLTIQRTEQRDSAMYRCASSLGGGPTDTQYFGPGTRLTVL.

The V gene is TRBV7-2, the J gene TRBJ1-1, with TRBD1 identical over 7 bases. Trimming took 1 base from V and 1 from J; bases not matched to a gene: 9. This CDR3 has 17 residues. Germline lookup yields CDR1 SGHTA and CDR2 FQGNSA. The CDR3 is CASSLEGARGRNTEAFF. CDR3 bases: TGTGCCAGCAGCTTAGAGGGGGCCCGGGGGAGGAACACTGAAGCTTTCTTT.

J is TRBJ2-3 and V is TRBV5-1; 10 positions agree with TRBD2. Germline trimming cut 2 bases from V and 5 bases from J; bases unmatched to any gene: 14. Germline V gene lookup returns CDR1 SGHRS and CDR2 YFSETQ. The CDR3 sequence is 18 residues long. CDR3 DNA: TGCGCCAGCAGCTTTTGGGAGTTAGGGCTAGCGGGAGTAGATACGCAGTATTTT. Encoded protein: CASSFWELGLAGVDTQYF.

This clone appeared a few times. This chain links TRBV28 with TRBJ1-1, with D perhaps matching TRBD1 (6 bases). Germline CDR1 and CDR2: MDHEN and SYDVKM. Trimming stripped 5 bases from V and 6 bases from J, with 16 bases between. The CDR3 runs to 14 residues. CDR3 residues: CASSAGGKGAEAFF. For the CDR3, the DNA is TGTGCCAGCAGTGCGGGGGGCAAGGGGGCTGAAGCTTTCTTT.

This clone was counted a single time. This chain joins TRBV9 and TRBJ1-2; 9 nucleotides agree with TRBD1. This CDR3 is built from 19 residues. Germline CDR1 is SGDLS and CDR2 is YYNGEE. V shed 0 bases, J shed 8 bases, and the junction held 20 bases outside the gene matches. CDR3: CASSVDFPTEPGQGSGYTF. The CDR3 DNA sequence: TGTGCCAGCAGCGTAGATTTCCCCACGGAACCGGGACAGGGATCGGGCTACACCTTC.

This chain joins TRBV18 and TRBJ2-5, with 8 bases that match TRBD1. The germline V gene encodes CDR1 KGHSH and CDR2 LQKENI. There are 14 residues in the CDR3. After removal of 3 bases from V and 6 bases from J, the junction contained 6 bases not matched to a gene. The CDR3 reads CASSPSGGAKTQYF. The DNA of the CDR3 is TGTGCCAGCTCACCTTCAGGGGGCGCAAAGACCCAGTACTTC. The full variable domain, with the rest looked up from reference TRBV18 and TRBJ2-5, is NAGVMQNPRHLVRRRGQEARLRCSPMKGHSHVYWYRQLPEEGLKFMVYLQKENIIDESGMPKERFSAEFPKEGPSILRIQQVVRGDSAAYFCASSPSGGAKTQYFGPGTRLLVL.

The chain is built from TRBV19 and TRBJ1-2; a weak D match, TRBD1 (5 bases). This CDR3 has 13 amino acids. Between the trimmed V and J ends, which lost 5 bases and 6 bases, there was a span of 13 bases. CDR1 is LNHDA, CDR2 SQIVND, per germline (reference sequence). CDR3 in amino acids: CASSLSGSHGYTF. CDR3 sequence (DNA): TGTGCCAGTAGTCTTTCAGGGTCGCATGGCTACACCTTC.

A single count supports this clone. The gene calls are TRBV28 and TRBJ2-3; 9 positions agree with TRBD2. The CDR3 loop spans 14 amino acids. Germline assignment: CDR1 MDHEN and CDR2 SYDVKM. Germline trimming cut 9 bases from V and 10 bases from J; bases unmatched to any gene: 14. CDR3 protein: CASLPGGRGRAQYF. The CDR3 DNA is TGTGCCAGTCTACCAGGCGGGAGGGGGAGGGCGCAGTATTTT.

The CDR3 region has the DNA TGTGCCACATCAGAGCCGGGGGGAAACACCATATATTTT. Translating gives CATSEPGGNTIYF. The gene calls are TRBV2 and TRBJ1-3; D call uncertain. CDR1 is SNHLY, CDR2 FYNNEI, per germline. Between the trimmed V and J ends, which lost 10 bases and 4 bases, there was a span of 14 bases. The CDR3 has 13 amino acids.

The genes are TRBV10-1 and TRBJ2-7, with a weak D call TRBD2 (6 bases). CDR3 length: 14 amino acids. The germline CDR1 and CDR2 sequences are WNHNN and SYGVQD (reference sequence). The germline V and J ends were trimmed by 6 bases and 0 bases, with 12 bases remaining between them. The CDR3 spells CASRPGTHSYEQYV. The CDR3 bases are TGCGCCAGCAGACCCGGGACTCACTCCTACGAGCAGTACGTC.

The rearrangement joins TRBV24-1 to TRBJ2-7; 8 positions match TRBD1. CDR3 length: 15 amino acids. V was clipped by 2 bases and J by 2 bases; unmatched bases: 4. Germline assignment: CDR1 KGHDR and CDR2 SFDVKD. The CDR3 nucleotides read TGTGCCACCAGTGATTCAGGGACAGGAGCCTACGAGCAGTACTTC. This gives the protein CATSDSGTGAYEQYF.

The rearrangement links TRBV15 to TRBJ1-4; 9 positions match TRBD1. Trimming took 3 bases from V and 0 from J; bases not matched to a gene: 8. The CDR3 has 18 residues. The germline V gene has CDR1 LNHNV and CDR2 YYDKDF (reference sequence). This CDR3 reads CATSSLGQGKTTNEKLFF. In DNA, the CDR3 is TGTGCCACCAGCAGTCTAGGACAGGGGAAGACAACTAATGAAAAACTGTTTTTT. The entire variable domain, with the rest obtained from reference TRBV15 and TRBJ1-4, is as follows: DAMVIQNPRYQVTQFGKPVTLSCSQTLNHNVMYWYQQKSSQAPKLLFHYYDKDFNNEADTPDNFQSRRPNTSFCFLDIRSPGLGDTAMYLCATSSLGQGKTTNEKLFFGSGTQLSVL.

The chain employs TRBV19 and TRBJ1-3; 11 nucleotides match TRBD1. V trimming: 5 bases; J trimming: 4 bases; junction bases outside the gene matches: 13. The CDR3 runs 18 residues. CDR1 is LNHDA and CDR2 is SQIVND in the germline V gene (reference sequence). Written as DNA, the CDR3 is TGTGCCAGTAGTCCTTTGGACAGGGGGCGCGGGGGCGGAAACACCATATATTTT. Translation: CASSPLDRGRGGGNTIYF.

The chain employs TRBV11-2 and TRBJ2-3, with D possibly matching TRBD2 (5 bases). The germline CDR1 and CDR2 sequences are SGHAT and FQNNGV. Trimming shortened V by 1 base and J by 1 base, and 9 bases separated the two germline ends. CDR3 size: 15 residues. The CDR3 loop reads CASSLGPRGTDTQYF. CDR3 nucleotide sequence: TGTGCCAGCAGCTTAGGACCGCGGGGCACAGATACGCAGTATTTT. Combining the CDR3 with reference TRBV11-2 and TRBJ2-3 gives the whole variable domain EAGVAQSPRYKIIEKRQSVAFWCNPISGHATLYWYQQILGQGPKLLIQFQNNGVVDDSQLPKDRFSAERLKGVDSTLKIQPAKLEDSAVYLCASSLGPRGTDTQYFGPGTRLTVL.

The chain employs TRBV7-2 and TRBJ1-5; D not resolved. Per the germline V gene, CDR1 is SGHTA and CDR2 is FQGNSA. The CDR3 runs 14 residues. V lost 4 bases, J lost 3 bases, and 10 bases lay in between. CDR3 nucleotides: TGTGCCAGCAGCTCGTACAGTTCCAATCAGCCCCAGCATTTT. Its translation: CASSSYSSNQPQHF.

This chain joins TRBV7-2 and TRBJ1-1; 9 nucleotides agree with TRBD1. CDR1 SGHTA and CDR2 FQGNSA come from the germline V gene. V shed 1 base, J shed 6 bases, and the junction held 6 bases outside the gene matches. The length of the CDR3 is 15 residues. CDR3: CASSLGQGVKAEAFF. CDR3 nucleotides: TGTGCCAGCAGCTTAGGACAGGGGGTGAAGGCTGAAGCTTTCTTT.

The chain couples TRBV28 to TRBJ2-7; tentatively, D is TRBD2 (5 bases). Germline lookup yields CDR1 MDHEN and CDR2 SYDVKM. Trimming left V 5 bases short and J 1 base short, with 12 bases between. The CDR3 covers 14 residues. CDR3 coding DNA: TGTGCCAGCAGTCCCCGGAGGCGGTCCTACGAGCAGTACTTC. Amino acid sequence: CASSPRRRSYEQYF.

V usage is TRBV5-1 and J usage is TRBJ2-5, with 10 bases that match TRBD2. V lost 0 bases and J lost 7; bases outside the gene matches: 9. Germline CDR1 is SGHRS and CDR2 is YFSETQ. The CDR3 length is 16 residues. The CDR3 DNA reads TGCGCCAGCAGCTTGGCTCCTAGCGGGAGCGGCGGGACCCAGTACTTC. This codes for CASSLAPSGSGGTQYF.

The chain uses TRBV18 and TRBJ2-7; 7 bases are a match to TRBD2. Germline CDR1 is KGHSH and CDR2 is LQKENI. The CDR3 has 14 amino acids. Losses at the gene ends were 6 bases for V and 2 bases for J; bases not matched to a gene: 7. CDR3 sequence (DNA): TGTGCCAGCTCCCGGGGAGGGCTCCCCTACGAGCAGTACGTC. This gives the protein CASSRGGLPYEQYV.

The V and J genes are TRBV5-1 and TRBJ2-7; TRBD2 matches at 10 bases. Germline CDR1 reads SGHRS; CDR2 reads YFSETQ. The CDR3 sequence is 15 residues long. Trimming removed 0 bases from V and 3 bases from J; junction bases left unmatched: 3. CDR3 nucleotide sequence: TGCGCCAGCAGCTTGGGACTAGCGGGTTACTACGAGCAGTACTTC. Translated, it gives CASSLGLAGYYEQYF.